This TCR beta chain was captured by sequencing in a study of memory CD4+ T cells and cytomegalovirus serostatus. Study context: Donors were healthy Belgian adults, 9 CMV seropositive and under 30 seronegative.

The CDR3 length is 15 residues. After removal of 0 bases from V and 7 bases from J, the junction contained 5 bases not matched to a gene. CDR1 is SGHNT, CDR2 YYREEE, per germline (reference sequence). Single viable CD3+CD4+CD8-CD45RO+ cells were sorted as the memory CD4+ T cells. CMV serostatus came from serum IgG against pp150, pp28, p38, p52. Libraries were prepared by immunoSEQ multiplex PCR; TCRdb keeps only in-frame clonotypes and omits some of them. Seen here are just under 95,000 clones, around 80% observed once, and the top ten hold about 4%. The sequence was collected from an adult in good health and CMV-seropositive. The material sequenced was memory CD4+ T cells from blood. The chain recombines TRBV5-4 with TRBJ1-4; 8 bases are a match to TRBD1. The CDR3 sequence: CASSLGTGSFEKLFF. In DNA form, the CDR3 reads TGTGCCAGCAGCTTGGGGACAGGGTCTTTTGAAAAACTGTTTTTT. Looking up the rest from reference TRBV5-4 and TRBJ1-4 gives the full variable domain: ETGVTQSPTHLIKTRGQQVTLRCSSQSGHNTVSWYQQALGQGPQFIFQYYREEENGRGNFPPRFSGLQFPNYSSELNVNALELDDSALYLCASSLGTGSFEKLFFGSGTQLSVL.